The clone carrying this TCR beta chain was seen only a few times. Its antigen is undetermined. This record comes from a study of CD8 T cells in ankylosing spondylitis. Study results and limitations: Seemingly characteristic of ankylosing spondylitis blood was a TCR beta motif consisting of 7 or 8 highly homologous variants. Reports say disease-linked clones showed up significantly more in matched ankylosing spondylitis synovial fluid.

Deletions cut 5 bases from V and 2 bases from J, with 13 bases between. This CDR3 has 15 residues. Germline CDR1 reads KGHSH; CDR2 reads LQKENI. A quantitative 5'-RACE method, one with molecular barcodes, was used to make TCR beta libraries. TCRdb reprocessed the 5' RACE reads via MiXCR and lists one record per CDR3 protein. The repertoire includes 300,000 to 350,000 distinct CDR3 sequences, less than 25% of them detected once, and roughly 3.6% sits in the top ten. The sequence was collected from a female donor with ankylosing spondylitis or in good health (not recorded which). The chain uses TRBV18 and TRBJ2-4; no definite D call. Material: blood, either unsorted or a sorted T cell fraction (not recorded which). CDR3 sequence reads: CASSWGPAPKNIQYF. DNA of the CDR3: TGTGCCAGCTCATGGGGTCCGGCGCCCAAAAACATTCAGTACTTC. Supplemented by reference TRBV18 and TRBJ2-4, the full variable domain reads NAGVMQNPRHLVRRRGQEARLRCSPMKGHSHVYWYRQLPEEGLKFMVYLQKENIIDESGMPKERFSAEFPKEGPSILRIQQVVRGDSAAYFCASSWGPAPKNIQYFGAGTRLSVL.